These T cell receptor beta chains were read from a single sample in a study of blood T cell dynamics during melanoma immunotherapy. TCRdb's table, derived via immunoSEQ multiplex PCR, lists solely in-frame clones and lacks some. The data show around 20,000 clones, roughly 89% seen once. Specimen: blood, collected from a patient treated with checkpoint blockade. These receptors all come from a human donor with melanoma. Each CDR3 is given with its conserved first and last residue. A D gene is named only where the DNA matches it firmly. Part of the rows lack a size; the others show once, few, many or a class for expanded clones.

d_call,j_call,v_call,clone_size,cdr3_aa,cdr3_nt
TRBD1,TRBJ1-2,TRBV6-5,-,CASSPGTGSYGYTF,TGTGCCAGCAGTCCCGGGACAGGGAGCTATGGCTACACCTTC
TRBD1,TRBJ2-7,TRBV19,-,CASGTGGNYEQYF,TGTGCCAGCGGGACAGGGGGCAATTACGAGCAGTACTTC
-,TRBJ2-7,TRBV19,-,CASSIGLGIYEQYF,TGTGCCAGTAGTATAGGTCTGGGGATCTACGAGCAGTACTTC
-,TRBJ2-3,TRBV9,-,CASSVGAKRGGTDTQYF,TGTGCCAGCAGCGTAGGGGCGAAGAGGGGGGGCACAGATACGCAGTATTTT
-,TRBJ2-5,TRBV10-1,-,CASRKEGLGVRETQYF,TGCGCCAGCAGAAAGGAGGGCCTTGGGGTTCGGGAGACCCAGTACTTC
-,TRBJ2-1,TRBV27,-,CASSLRDINEQFF,TGTGCCAGCAGTTTACGGGACATCAATGAGCAGTTCTTC
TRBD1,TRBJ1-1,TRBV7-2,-,CASSTGVRGRNTEAFF,TGTGCCAGCAGCACAGGGGTCAGGGGCCGGAACACTGAAGCTTTCTTT
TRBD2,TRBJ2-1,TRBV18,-,CASSPLPSGGPSVGEQFF,TGTGCCAGCTCACCACTCCCTAGCGGGGGGCCCTCAGTGGGTGAGCAGTTCTTC
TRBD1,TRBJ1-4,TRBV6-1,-,CASCRDRVNEKLFF,TGTGCCAGCTGCCGGGACAGGGTTAATGAAAAACTGTTTTTT
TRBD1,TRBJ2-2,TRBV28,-,CASSFPGGTGGTGELFF,TGTGCCAGCAGTTTCCCGGGTGGGACAGGGGGCACCGGGGAGCTGTTTTTT
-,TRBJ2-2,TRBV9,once,CASSVGSGELFF,TGTGCCAGCAGCGTAGGATCCGGGGAGCTGTTTTTT
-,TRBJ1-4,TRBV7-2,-,CASSSWQLGRPNEKLFF,TGTGCCAGCAGCTCTTGGCAACTCGGACGGCCTAATGAAAAACTGTTTTTT
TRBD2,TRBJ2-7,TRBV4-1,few,CASSQVRTSGSYEQYF,TGCGCCAGCAGCCAGGTCCGGACTAGCGGGAGTTACGAGCAGTACTTC
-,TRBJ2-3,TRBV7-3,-,CASSLKPGLPNTQYF,TGTGCCAGCAGCTTAAAGCCTGGACTCCCAAATACGCAGTATTTT
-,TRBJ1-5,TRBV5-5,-,CASSLSGRTNQPQHF,TGTGCCAGCAGCTTGTCAGGGCGGACTAATCAGCCCCAGCATTTT
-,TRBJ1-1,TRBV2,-,CASSGRMNTEAFF,TGTGCCAGCAGTGGACGGATGAACACTGAAGCTTTCTTT
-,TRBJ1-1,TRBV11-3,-,CASSPRGMNTEAFF,TGTGCCAGCAGCCCAAGGGGTATGAACACTGAAGCTTTCTTT
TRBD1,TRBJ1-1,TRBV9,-,CASSVGAGGPNTEAFF,TGTGCCAGCAGCGTAGGGGCAGGGGGCCCGAACACTGAAGCTTTCTTT
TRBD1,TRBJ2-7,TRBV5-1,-,CASSSRDRGPLEQYF,TGCGCCAGCAGCTCCCGGGACAGGGGGCCCCTCGAGCAGTACTTC
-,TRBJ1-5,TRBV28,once,CASRPQGWQPQHF,TGTGCCAGCAGACCACAGGGCTGGCAGCCCCAGCATTTT
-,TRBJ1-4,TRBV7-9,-,CASPRGNNEKLFF,TGTGCCAGCCCTCGGGGGAACAATGAAAAACTGTTTTTT
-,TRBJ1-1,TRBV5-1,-,CASSLRPGQNTEAFF,TGCGCCAGCAGTCTTAGACCGGGACAGAACACTGAAGCTTTCTTT
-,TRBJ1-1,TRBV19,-,CATQRQGTEAFF,TGTGCCACTCAACGTCAAGGGACTGAAGCTTTCTTT
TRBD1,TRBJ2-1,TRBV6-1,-,CASSEPGQGAKEQFF,TGTGCCAGCAGTGAACCGGGACAGGGGGCAAAGGAGCAGTTCTTC
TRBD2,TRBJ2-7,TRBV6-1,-,CASRESGARSYEQYF,TGTGCCAGCAGAGAGAGCGGGGCGCGGTCCTACGAGCAGTACTTC
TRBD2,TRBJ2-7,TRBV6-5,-,CASRAGSGGAYEQYF,TGTGCCAGCAGAGCCGGGAGCGGGGGGGCCTACGAGCAGTACTTC
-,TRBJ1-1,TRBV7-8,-,CASSLDGMGGSDTEAFF,TGTGCCAGCAGCTTAGATGGGATGGGGGGCAGCGACACTGAAGCTTTCTTT